This TCR beta chain was captured in a study of blood T cell repertoires in COVID-19. Across the study: COVID-19 samples collected from the United States, Italy and Spain covered acute and convalescent phases.

The V end was cut by 0 bases, the J end by 3 bases, with 7 bases between. The CDR3 totals 14 residues. Germline CDR1 reads SGHDT; CDR2 reads YYEEEE. TCRdb's copy holds only in-frame clones and misses some; the assay was immunoSEQ multiplex PCR. The data hold approximately 350,000 clones, with about 90% observed a single time. This receptor was obtained from a young woman who had recovered from COVID-19. Sequencing was carried out using PBMCs or T cells enriched from blood (not recorded which). This chain joins TRBV5-6 and TRBJ1-3; no clear D. CDR3 region: CASSLGGFGNTIYF. The CDR3 DNA follows: TGTGCCAGCAGCTTGGGCGGGTTTGGAAACACCATATATTTT.